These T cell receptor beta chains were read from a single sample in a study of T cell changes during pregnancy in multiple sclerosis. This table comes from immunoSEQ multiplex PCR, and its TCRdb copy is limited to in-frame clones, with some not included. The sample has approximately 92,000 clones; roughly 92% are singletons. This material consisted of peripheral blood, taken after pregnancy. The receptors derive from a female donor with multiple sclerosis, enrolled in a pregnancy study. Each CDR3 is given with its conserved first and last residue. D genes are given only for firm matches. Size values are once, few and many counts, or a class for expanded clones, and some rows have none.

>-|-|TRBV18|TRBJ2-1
TGTGCCAGCTCAGTTAATAATGAGCAGTTCTTC
CASSVNNEQFF
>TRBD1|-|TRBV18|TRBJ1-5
TGTGCCAGCTCACCAGGCCCGGACAGGGGGAATCAGCCCCAGCATTTT
CASSPGPDRGNQPQHF
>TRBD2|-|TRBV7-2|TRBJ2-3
TGTGCCAGCAGCTTAGGTCCCAGCGGGGGGGTATTGGATACGCAGTATTTT
CASSLGPSGGVLDTQYF
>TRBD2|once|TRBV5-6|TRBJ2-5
TGTGCCAGCAGCTTGGCGCGGCTCGGCCTCACTAGCGGTCGGGAGACCCAGTACTTC
CASSLARLGLTSGRETQYF
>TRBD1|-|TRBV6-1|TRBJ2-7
TGTGCCAGCAGTCGAACCTGGGACAGCGAGCAGTACTTC
CASSRTWDSEQYF
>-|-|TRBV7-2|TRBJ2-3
TGTGCCAGCAGCTTAGGAGTTAGCACAGATACGCAGTATTTT
CASSLGVSTDTQYF
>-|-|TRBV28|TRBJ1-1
TGTGCCAGCAGGTGGGGCGGGGTGACGACTGAAGCTTTCTTT
CASRWGGVTTEAFF
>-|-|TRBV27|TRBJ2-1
TGTGCCAGCAGTTTATTCCGGGGGAGCTCCTACAATGAGCAGTTCTTC
CASSLFRGSSYNEQFF
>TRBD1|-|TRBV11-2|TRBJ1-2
TGTGCCAGCAGCTTAGATCTTCGAGGCGGACAGGGCGGCTACACCTTC
CASSLDLRGGQGGYTF
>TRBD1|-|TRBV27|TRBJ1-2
TGTGCCAGCAGTTTAAAGGACAGGGGATTTGGCTACACCTTC
CASSLKDRGFGYTF
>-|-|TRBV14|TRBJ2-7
TGTGCCAGCAGCCAAGACAGCGTAACCTACGAGCAGTACTTC
CASSQDSVTYEQYF
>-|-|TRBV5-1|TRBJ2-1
TGCGCCAGCAGCTTGTTTCTAGTTGGGAGCTCCTACAATGAGCAGTTCTTC
CASSLFLVGSSYNEQFF
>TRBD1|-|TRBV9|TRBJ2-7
TGTGCCAGCAGCGAGGGGGGGACAGGGTATTTAGAGCAGTACTTC
CASSEGGTGYLEQYF
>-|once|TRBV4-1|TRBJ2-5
TGCGCCAGCAGCCGGAACAAGGGTTCGGGGGAGACCCAGTACTTC
CASSRNKGSGETQYF
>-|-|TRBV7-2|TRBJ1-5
TGTGCCAGCAGCTTAGGGCCAGGCAATCAGCCCCAGCATTTT
CASSLGPGNQPQHF
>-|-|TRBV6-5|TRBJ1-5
TGTGCCAGCAGTTACTCGCGGGCCACCACGGATCAGCCCCAGCATTTT
CASSYSRATTDQPQHF
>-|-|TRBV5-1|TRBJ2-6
TGCGCCAGCAGTGATCACGGGGCTGGGGCCAACGTCCTGACTTTC
CASSDHGAGANVLTF
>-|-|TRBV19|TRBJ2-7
TGTGCCAGTAGCACCCTACAGGGTTCGGCTCGTTACGAGCAGTACTTC
CASSTLQGSARYEQYF
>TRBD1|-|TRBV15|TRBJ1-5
TGTGCCACCAGCAGGCTCCCGGGACAGAGCAATCAGCCCCAGCATTTT
CATSRLPGQSNQPQHF
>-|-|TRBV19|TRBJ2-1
TGTGCCAGTAGTATAGATTCCTGGGCAGGGGCAGGTGAGCAGTTCTTC
CASSIDSWAGAGEQFF
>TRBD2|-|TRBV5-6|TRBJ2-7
TGTGCCAGCAGCTTGTCGTGGACTAGCGGTCCTGGCGAGCAGTACTTC
CASSLSWTSGPGEQYF
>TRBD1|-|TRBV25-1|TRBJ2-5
TGTGCCAGCAGTGAATGGCCCGGGACAGGGTCTCAAGAGACCCAGTACTTC
CASSEWPGTGSQETQYF
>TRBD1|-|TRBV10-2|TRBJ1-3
TGCGCCAGCAGTGAGTCTCAAGGGGGCGTCCCTGGAAACACCATATATTTT
CASSESQGGVPGNTIYF
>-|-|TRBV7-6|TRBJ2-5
TGTGCCAGCAGCTCCTCCCCATCCGCGGGAACAGAGACCCAGTACTTC
CASSSSPSAGTETQYF
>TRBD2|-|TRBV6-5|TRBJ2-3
TGTGCCAGCAGACACGGACTAGCGGGAGCAGATACGCAGTATTTT
CASRHGLAGADTQYF
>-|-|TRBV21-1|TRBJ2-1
TGTGCCAGCAGCAGGAACAGTAGGTGCAATGAGCAGTTCTTC
CASSRNSRCNEQFF
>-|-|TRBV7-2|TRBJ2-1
TGTGCCAGCAGCTTAACCGGGACACTTTCTTACAATGAGCAGTTCTTC
CASSLTGTLSYNEQFF
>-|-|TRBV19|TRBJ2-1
TGTGCCAGTAGTTTGACAGTCCACCTGGAGCAGTTCTTC
CASSLTVHLEQFF
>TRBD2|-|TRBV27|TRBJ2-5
TGTGCCGTCCGGGAAGCGGGAGGGCCGGATGAGACCCAGTACTTC
CAVREAGGPDETQYF
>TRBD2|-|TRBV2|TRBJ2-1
TGTGCCAGCACCGCGGGACTAGCGGGAGACAATGAGCAGTTCTTC
CASTAGLAGDNEQFF
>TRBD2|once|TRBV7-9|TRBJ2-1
TGTGCCAGCATTAAGCTGGGGGGAGGGGAGCAGTTCTTC
CASIKLGGGEQFF
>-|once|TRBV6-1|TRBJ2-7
TGTGCCAGCAGGGACAGTTTGACCTACGAGCAGTACTTC
CASRDSLTYEQYF
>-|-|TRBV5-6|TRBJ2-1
TGTGCCAGCAGCTTACGACCGCGGGCTTACAATGAGCAGTTCTTC
CASSLRPRAYNEQFF
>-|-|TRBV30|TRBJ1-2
TGTGCCTGGAGTGTACCGGTAAAATCTAACTATGGCTACACCTTC
CAWSVPVKSNYGYTF
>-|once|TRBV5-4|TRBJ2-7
TGTGCCAGCAGCCCAGAAAGCTCCTACGAGCAGTACTTC
CASSPESSYEQYF
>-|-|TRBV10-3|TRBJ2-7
TGTGCCATCAGTGACCCGAAGGGGGTCTCCTACGAGCAGTACTTC
CAISDPKGVSYEQYF
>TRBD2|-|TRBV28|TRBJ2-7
TGTGCCAGCAGGCCTAGCGGGAGCTCCTACGAGCAGTACTTC
CASRPSGSSYEQYF